This entry lists 31 T cell receptor beta chains sequenced from one sample in a study of shared clonotypes between healthy human individuals. Generated by immunoSEQ multiplex PCR, the TCRdb table keeps only in-frame clones and is missing some. This table holds about 480,000 clones, 79% found once. The sequencing input was PBMCs. Receptor source: a woman in her thirties or forties in good health. Some clones in this sample may be carry-over from other donors' samples.

This clone showed up just once. The chain has TRBV5-1 and TRBJ1-1; D call uncertain. The CDR3 is 15 amino acids. Trimming cost V 0 bases and J 8 bases, with 17 bases left between them. Germline loops: CDR1 SGHRS, CDR2 YFSETQ. This chain's CDR3 is CASSLGSVGSTEAFF. DNA for the CDR3: TGCGCCAGCAGCTTGGGTTCGGTGGGCAGCACAGAAGCTTTCTTT.

The DNA of the CDR3 is TGTGCCAGCAGAGCGGGACTAGCGGACAATGAGCAGTTCTTC. Protein sequence: CASRAGLADNEQFF. V usage is TRBV11-2 and J usage is TRBJ2-1, with TRBD2 identical over 11 bases. From germline, CDR1 is SGHAT and CDR2 FQNNGV. The CDR3 runs 14 residues. J gave up 5 bases and V 6 bases, and 3 bases lay outside the gene matches.

In its sample, this clone was seen once. The chain has TRBV9 and TRBJ2-1, with TRBD2 identical over 7 bases. There are 15 residues in the CDR3. Trimming removed 0 bases from V and 8 bases from J; junction bases left unmatched: 8. The germline CDR1 and CDR2 sequences are SGDLS and YYNGEE. CDR3 protein: CASSVVGGSIDEQFF. The CDR3 nucleotides read TGTGCCAGCAGCGTAGTGGGCGGGAGTATTGATGAGCAGTTCTTC.

The chain carries TRBV5-1 and TRBJ2-7; no clear D gene. V lost 0 bases and J 3 bases, leaving 7 bases between the germline ends. The CDR3 spans 13 residues. Per the germline V gene, CDR1 is SGHRS and CDR2 is YFSETQ. The CDR3 coding sequence is TGCGCCAGCAGCTTGGTCGGCAACTACGAGCAGTACTTC. Protein sequence: CASSLVGNYEQYF.

The V and J genes are TRBV14 and TRBJ2-1; D is ambiguous. The germline gives CDR1 SGHDN, CDR2 FVKESK. This CDR3 contains 13 residues. The V and J ends lost 0 bases and 8 bases respectively, with 8 bases between them. The DNA of the CDR3 is TGTGCCAGCAGCCAAGACATTGGCGATGAGCAGTTCTTC. It encodes CASSQDIGDEQFF.

J is TRBJ2-3 and V is TRBV5-1; 7 bases align to TRBD2. Germline assignment: CDR1 SGHRS and CDR2 YFSETQ. This CDR3 region has 13 residues. Trimming at V came to 5 bases and at J to 6 bases, leaving 6 bases not matched to a gene. The CDR3 here is CASRGSGSDTQYF. CDR3 sequence (DNA): TGCGCCAGCAGGGGTAGCGGGTCCGATACGCAGTATTTT.

This clone has just one count. V is TRBV5-1 and J is TRBJ1-1, with 8 bases that match TRBD1. The CDR3 spans 16 residues. After removal of 2 bases from V and 4 bases from J, the junction contained 10 bases not matched to a gene. Per germline, CDR1 SGHRS and CDR2 YFSETQ. CDR3: CASSLRAGGLGTEAFF. CDR3 DNA: TGCGCCAGCAGCTTACGGGCAGGGGGCTTGGGCACTGAAGCTTTCTTT.

The rearrangement joins TRBV7-3 to TRBJ2-1, with 9 positions matching TRBD1. This CDR3 spans 14 amino acids. Losses at the gene ends were 5 bases for V and 6 bases for J; bases not matched to a gene: 5. Germline V lookup: CDR1 SGHTA, CDR2 FQGTGA. DNA for the CDR3: TGTGCCAGCAGCCCCCAGGGACAGGGCAATGAGCAGTTCTTC. It encodes CASSPQGQGNEQFF.

This chain's CDR3 is CATSREAGGPNTQYF. For the CDR3, the DNA is TGTGCCACCAGCAGAGAAGCGGGAGGGCCGAATACGCAGTATTTT. This chain uses TRBV15 with TRBJ2-3, with 10 bases matching TRBD2. Germline trimming cut 0 bases from V and 7 bases from J; bases unmatched to any gene: 4. This CDR3 region has 15 residues. Germline CDR1 LNHNV, CDR2 YYDKDF (reference sequence).

V usage is TRBV28 and J usage is TRBJ2-5; 8 positions match TRBD2. CDR3 length equals 14 residues. Germline-derived CDR1 and CDR2 are MDHEN and SYDVKM. V shed 11 bases and J 5 bases; nucleotides not matched to a gene: 13. The CDR3, as DNA: TGTGCCGTCCAGGGAGCGGGAGAAGTTGAGACCCAGTACTTC. Protein: CAVQGAGEVETQYF.

This clone was counted once. The V gene is TRBV6-1, the J gene TRBJ2-1; 10 bases match TRBD2. Germline CDR1 and CDR2: MNHNS and SASEGT. With 3 bases clipped from V and 8 bases from J, the junction kept 7 bases outside the gene matches. The CDR3 covers 15 residues. The chain's CDR3 is CASSESSGRSDEQFF. CDR3 DNA: TGTGCCAGCAGTGAGTCTAGCGGGAGATCCGATGAGCAGTTCTTC.

This clone appeared a few times. The V gene is TRBV18, the J gene TRBJ2-7; 8 bases are a match to TRBD1. Germline-derived CDR1 and CDR2 are KGHSH and LQKENI. V lost 2 bases to trimming and J lost 1 base; unmatched junction nucleotides: 7. CDR3 length: 16 amino acids. The CDR3 reads CASSPTDRVQSYEQYF. DNA for the CDR3: TGTGCCAGCTCACCAACGGACAGGGTTCAATCCTACGAGCAGTACTTC.

This chain joins TRBV19 and TRBJ1-2; tentatively, D is TRBD1 (6 bases). The germline V and J ends were trimmed by 2 bases and 2 bases, with 12 bases remaining between them. The CDR3 totals 15 residues. The V gene's germline CDR1 is LNHDA and CDR2 SQIVND (reference sequence). CDR3 nucleotide sequence: TGTGCCAGTAGTATAAGGGACAACCGGAACTATGGCTACACCTTC. It is translated as CASSIRDNRNYGYTF.

The V gene is TRBV5-1, the J gene TRBJ2-7; D call uncertain. The CDR3 sequence is 14 residues long. CDR1 and CDR2 (germline): SGHRS, YFSETQ. V was trimmed by 1 base and J by 1 base, leaving 9 bases between them. This CDR3 reads CASSLTTLSYEQYF. The CDR3 coding sequence is TGCGCCAGCAGCTTGACGACACTGTCCTACGAGCAGTACTTC.

J is TRBJ2-5 and V is TRBV29-1; 10 bases agree with TRBD2. The germline CDR1 and CDR2 sequences are SQVTM and ANQGSEA. Trimming at V came to 7 bases and at J to 2 bases, leaving 4 bases not matched to a gene. This CDR3 contains 13 residues. The CDR3 sequence is CSAPGLAQETQYF. CDR3 DNA sequence: TGCAGCGCGCCGGGACTAGCGCAAGAGACCCAGTACTTC. The entire variable domain, with the rest obtained from reference TRBV29-1 and TRBJ2-5, is as follows: SAVISQKPSRDICQRGTSLTIQCQVDSQVTMMFWYRQQPGQSLTLIATANQGSEATYESGFVIDKFPISRPNLTFSTLTVSNMSPEDSSIYLCSAPGLAQETQYFGPGTRLLVL.

Note on this clone: Other DNA sequences in the sample encode the same CDR3. The rearrangement uses TRBV7-2 and TRBJ2-3; 7 bases are shared with TRBD1. The trim removed 3 bases at V and 0 bases at J, leaving 0 bases unmatched. The CDR3 is made up of 14 amino acids. CDR1 is SGHTA, CDR2 FQGNSA, per germline. CDR3: CASSLDRSTDTQYF. The DNA for the CDR3 is TGTGCCAGCAGCTTGGACAGGAGCACAGATACGCAGTATTTT. The full variable domain, its missing parts supplied by reference TRBV7-2 and TRBJ2-3, is GAGVSQSPSNKVTEKGKDVELRCDPISGHTALYWYRQSLGQGLEFLIYFQGNSAPDKSGLPSDRFSAERTGGSVSTLTIQRTQQEDSAVYLCASSLDRSTDTQYFGPGTRLTVL.

The chain employs TRBV11-1 and TRBJ2-6, with a tentative D call TRBD2 (5 bases). CDR1 is SGHAT, CDR2 FQDESV, per germline (reference sequence). This CDR3 contains 14 residues. V lost 3 bases and J 2 bases, leaving 5 bases between the germline ends. The CDR3 is CASSLEAGANVLTF. CDR3 in DNA: TGTGCCAGCAGCTTGGAGGCTGGGGCCAACGTCCTGACTTTC.

The V call is TRBV27, the J call TRBJ1-2; 12 nucleotides line up with TRBD1. This CDR3 has 15 amino acids. J gave up 8 bases and V 5 bases, and 9 bases lay outside the gene matches. The germline V gene has CDR1 MNHEY and CDR2 SMNVEV (reference sequence). The CDR3 DNA reads TGTGCCAGCAGTCCCGGGACAGGGGGCCTGTTGGGCTACACCTTC. It yields the protein CASSPGTGGLLGYTF.

This chain joins TRBV28 and TRBJ1-1, with no clear D. Germline lookup yields CDR1 MDHEN and CDR2 SYDVKM. The CDR3 length is 16 residues. V was shortened by 2 bases and J by 6 bases, with 19 bases between the two germline ends. CDR3 sequence (DNA): TGTGCCAGCAGTTTAAGCACTTGGCCGGCATTACCTGAAGCTTTCTTT. Its protein is CASSLSTWPALPEAFF.

The chain links TRBV2 to TRBJ2-5; a weak D match, TRBD2 (5 bases). CDR1 is SNHLY, CDR2 FYNNEI, per germline. The CDR3 is 13 amino acids. Trimming removed 8 bases at V and 3 bases at J, with 13 bases between. CDR3 protein: CASGLGREETQYF. Written as DNA, the CDR3 is TGTGCCAGCGGCCTTGGGCGGGAAGAGACCCAGTACTTC.

The CDR3, as DNA: TGTGCCAGCAGCTCTGGACTCGGCTACGAGCAGTACTTC. Translating it yields CASSSGLGYEQYF. The J gene is TRBJ2-7, the V gene TRBV7-8; the D gene is possibly TRBD2 (5 bases). Germline values: CDR1 SGHVS, CDR2 FQNEAQ. The CDR3 spans 13 residues. The V end lost 4 bases, the J end lost 3 bases, and 10 bases lay between the germline ends.

The chain uses TRBV15 and TRBJ2-1; D is unresolved. Germline V gene data show CDR1 as LNHNV and CDR2 as YYDKDF (reference sequence). Trimming stripped 0 bases from V and 0 bases from J, with 6 bases between. The length of the CDR3 is 15 residues. Here the CDR3 reads CATSREFVSYNEQFF. The CDR3 DNA is TGTGCCACCAGCAGAGAATTCGTCTCCTACAATGAGCAGTTCTTC.

This clone was detected a few times. The junction departs from germline at one end; a sequencing error may be responsible. DNA of the CDR3: TGTGCTAGCAGCCGCGGGACTCCGATGAGTGGAGATACGCAGTATTTT. It translates to CASSRGTPMSGDTQYF. The chain is built from TRBV7-7 and TRBJ2-3, with D possibly matching TRBD2 (6 bases). The CDR3 has 16 residues. Germline V gene data show CDR1 as SSHAT and CDR2 as FNYEAQ (reference sequence).

A single count supports this clone. The chain carries TRBV5-8 and TRBJ2-1; 9 bases are a match to TRBD1. The V gene's germline CDR1 is SGHTS and CDR2 YDEGEE. After removal of 5 bases from V and 0 bases from J, the junction contained 3 bases not matched to a gene. This CDR3 has 15 amino acids. Here the CDR3 DNA reads TGTGCCAGCAGTCGGACAGGGGACTCCTACAATGAGCAGTTCTTC. It translates to CASSRTGDSYNEQFF.

The V gene is TRBV6-1, the J gene TRBJ2-1; tentative D call: TRBD1 (5 bases). Between the trimmed V and J ends, which lost 4 bases and 0 bases, there was a span of 16 bases. The CDR3 runs to 17 residues. Germline V gene sequence: CDR1 MNHNS, CDR2 SASEGT. This chain's CDR3 is CASSGPSGKPSYNEQFF. CDR3 DNA sequence: TGTGCCAGCAGTGGGCCTTCAGGGAAGCCCTCCTACAATGAGCAGTTCTTC.

This clone has a single count. The chain is built from TRBV9 and TRBJ1-1; D remains ambiguous. Looked up from germline, CDR1 is SGDLS and CDR2 is YYNGEE. V gave up 3 bases and J gave up 1 base, with 13 bases separating them. The CDR3 spans 15 residues. In DNA form, the CDR3 reads TGTGCCAGCAGCGCCGCCCCTACATCGAACACTGAAGCTTTCTTT. It is translated as CASSAAPTSNTEAFF.

Comment on this clone: This CDR3 is also generated by other DNA sequences in the sample. The chain couples TRBV11-3 to TRBJ2-1; TRBD2 matches at 7 bases. The CDR3 is 15 amino acids. Germline CDR1 is SGHNT and CDR2 is YENEEA. Losses at the gene ends were 6 bases for V and 2 bases for J; bases not matched to a gene: 7. CDR3 protein: CASSPTREAYNEQFF. In DNA form, the CDR3 reads TGTGCCAGCAGTCCAACTCGGGAGGCCTACAATGAGCAGTTCTTC.

CDR3 region: CASSKQNSGANVLTF. In DNA, the CDR3 is TGTGCCAGTAGTAAGCAGAACTCTGGGGCCAACGTCCTGACTTTC. The V call is TRBV19, the J call TRBJ2-6; D remains unclear. Looked up from germline, CDR1 is LNHDA and CDR2 is SQIVND (reference sequence). The CDR3 covers 15 residues. V dropped 4 bases and J dropped 0 bases, with 7 bases sitting between them.

The V gene is TRBV10-2, the J gene TRBJ1-2, with TRBD1 as a possible D gene (6 bases). V shed 3 bases and J shed 2 bases, with 13 bases lying between them. CDR1 WSHSY and CDR2 SAAADI come from the germline V gene. The CDR3 runs 15 residues. As DNA, the CDR3 is TGCGCCAGCAGTGACGGACAGAGACAAAACTATGGCTACACCTTC. Translating it yields CASSDGQRQNYGYTF.

CDR3: CATLSGFFGYTF. CDR3 bases: TGTGCCACCTTATCAGGGTTCTTTGGCTACACCTTC. The V and J genes are TRBV28 and TRBJ1-2; TRBD1 is a possible D gene (5 bases). Germline loops: CDR1 MDHEN, CDR2 SYDVKM. This CDR3 spans 12 amino acids. Deletions cut 10 bases from V and 7 bases from J, with 16 bases between.

The rearrangement joins TRBV11-2 to TRBJ2-5, with D uncertain. Trimming removed 5 bases at V and 2 bases at J, with 12 bases between. CDR1 is SGHAT and CDR2 is FQNNGV in the germline V gene. CDR3 length: 14 amino acids. CDR3 nucleotide sequence: TGTGCCAGCAGCCCAGGAGTGGCGCAAGAGACCCAGTACTTC. This sequence encodes CASSPGVAQETQYF.